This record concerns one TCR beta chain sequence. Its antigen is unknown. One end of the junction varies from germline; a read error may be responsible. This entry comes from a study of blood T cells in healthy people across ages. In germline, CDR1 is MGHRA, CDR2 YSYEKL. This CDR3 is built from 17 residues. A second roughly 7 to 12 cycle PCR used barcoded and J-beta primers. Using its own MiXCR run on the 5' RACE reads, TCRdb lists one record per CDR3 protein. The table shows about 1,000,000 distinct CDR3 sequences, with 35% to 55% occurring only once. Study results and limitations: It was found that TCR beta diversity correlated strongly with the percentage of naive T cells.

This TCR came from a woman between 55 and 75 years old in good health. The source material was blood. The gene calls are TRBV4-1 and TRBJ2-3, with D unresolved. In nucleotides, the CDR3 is TGCACCAGCAGCCTAACCTCCCTTGGGCTGAGAACAGATACGCAGTATTTT. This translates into CTSSLTSLGLRTDTQYF.